The next 20 T cell receptor beta chains were all read from a single sample in a study of tissue T cells after allogeneic stem cell transplantation. Here immunoSEQ multiplex PCR was the method, and the copy in TCRdb shows in-frame clones only, minus some. The sample yields more than 20,000 clones, about 90% seen once. Specimen: blood, collected before transplantation. The source is a male donor aged 60 or older who later had graft-versus-host disease after an allogeneic stem cell transplant.

The chain combines TRBV3-1 (or the pseudogene TRBV3-2) with TRBJ1-3, with 9 bases aligning to TRBD1. Germline-derived CDR1 and CDR2 are LGHDT and YNNKEL (reference sequence). The junction had 7 bases not matched to a gene; V was cut back by 0 bases and J by 4 bases. The CDR3 contains 17 residues. The CDR3 sequence: CASSQDTYGTGGNTIYF. CDR3 in DNA: TGTGCCAGCAGCCAAGATACGTACGGGACAGGGGGAAACACCATATATTTT.

This clone was counted once. The V call is TRBV7-2, the J call TRBJ2-1; D tentatively fits TRBD1 or TRBD2 (5 bases each). V lost 1 base to trimming and J lost 16 bases, with 14 bases between them. The CDR3 spans 12 residues. CDR1 is SGHTA, CDR2 FQGNSA, per germline. DNA for the CDR3: TGTGCCAGCAGCTTAGTTTCGGGACCCGCCTTCTTC. Protein product: CASSLVSGPAFF.

The rearrangement links TRBV2 to TRBJ2-7; 8 bases agree with TRBD1. The junction had 10 bases not matched to a gene; V was cut back by 6 bases and J by 6 bases. This CDR3 has 14 amino acids. Germline CDR1 and CDR2: SNHLY and FYNNEI. CDR3 amino acids: CASRGDRGIGEQYF. The CDR3 coding sequence is TGTGCCAGCAGGGGAGACAGGGGTATCGGCGAGCAGTACTTC. Based on the CDR3 plus reference TRBV2 and TRBJ2-7, the full variable domain is EPEVTQTPSHQVTQMGQEVILRCVPISNHLYFYWYRQILGQKVEFLVSFYNNEISEKSEIFDDQFSVERPDGSNFTLKIRSTKLEDSAMYFCASRGDRGIGEQYFGPGTRLTVT.

The V gene is TRBV9, the J gene TRBJ1-6, with D unresolved. Trimming cost V 8 bases and J 6 bases, with 9 bases left between them. The CDR3 is made up of 12 amino acids. Germline assignment: CDR1 SGDLS and CDR2 YYNGEE. The CDR3 is CASSESNSPLHF. The CDR3 DNA follows: TGTGCCAGTTCGGAGTCTAATTCACCCCTCCACTTT.

The chain is built from TRBV7-9 and TRBJ1-4; no firm D call. CDR3 length: 13 residues. Germline CDR1 is SEHNR and CDR2 is FQNEAQ (reference sequence). Trimming took off 2 bases at V and 5 bases at J, with 6 bases between the two ends. In DNA, the CDR3 is TGTGCCAGCAGCTTAAACAGCAATGAAAAACTGTTTTTT. Its translation: CASSLNSNEKLFF. Using reference TRBV7-9 and TRBJ1-4 for the parts outside the CDR3, the full variable domain is DTGVSQNPRHKITKRGQNVTFRCDPISEHNRLYWYRQTLGQGPEFLTYFQNEAQLEKSRLLSDRFSAERPKGSFSTLEIQRTEQGDSAMYLCASSLNSNEKLFFGSGTQLSVL.

The J gene is TRBJ2-6, the V gene TRBV29-1; unclear D gene. Germline assignment: CDR1 SQVTM and CDR2 ANQGSEA. The V end lost 6 bases, the J end lost 0 bases, and 6 bases lay between the germline ends. The CDR3 is made up of 13 amino acids. The CDR3 DNA reads TGCAGCGTCGACCTCTCTGGGGCCAACGTCCTGACTTTC. Translated, it gives CSVDLSGANVLTF.

V and J are TRBV6-5 and TRBJ2-3; 7 positions agree with TRBD2. The germline V gene has CDR1 MNHEY and CDR2 SVGAGI. The CDR3 sequence is 15 residues long. V trimming: 7 bases; J trimming: 4 bases; junction bases outside the gene matches: 11. Written as DNA, the CDR3 is TGTGCCAGCAAGGAGACGACTAGCTTTCCAGATACGCAGTATTTT. Amino acids: CASKETTSFPDTQYF.

The genes are TRBV5-6 and TRBJ1-1; D not resolved. Germline loops: CDR1 SGHDT, CDR2 YYEEEE. Trimming removed 0 bases from V and 5 bases from J, with 11 bases in between. The CDR3 consists of 14 residues. The CDR3 protein is CASSLAAAETEAFF. The CDR3 bases are TGTGCCAGCAGCTTGGCCGCGGCAGAGACTGAAGCTTTCTTT.

The chain has TRBV5-8 and TRBJ2-7; 11 bases align to TRBD1. This CDR3 is built from 15 residues. The junction had 4 bases not matched to a gene; V was cut back by 4 bases and J by 1 base. Germline CDR1 SGHTS, CDR2 YDEGEE. The CDR3: CASSQDRGRSYEQYF. CDR3 nucleotides: TGTGCCAGCAGCCAGGACAGGGGGCGTTCCTACGAGCAGTACTTC.

The CDR3 nucleotides read TGTGCCAGCAGCCAAGAGGCTAGCGGGGGTTACAATGAGCAGTTCTTC. Protein sequence: CASSQEASGGYNEQFF. The chain recombines TRBV4-2 with TRBJ2-1; 10 bases are a match to TRBD2. From germline, CDR1 is LGHNA and CDR2 YNFKEQ. The J segment lost 4 bases and the V segment lost 0 bases, leaving 3 bases of the junction unmatched. This CDR3 comprises 16 residues.

The V and J genes are TRBV5-4 and TRBJ2-7, with 12 bases that match TRBD2. The CDR3 consists of 16 residues. Germline V gene lookup returns CDR1 SGHNT and CDR2 YYREEE (reference sequence). Losses at the gene ends were 4 bases for V and 1 base for J; bases not matched to a gene: 6. The CDR3 sequence: CASSRLAGALSYEQYF. The CDR3 bases are TGTGCCAGCAGCCGACTAGCGGGGGCCTTGTCCTACGAGCAGTACTTC.

This sequence joins TRBV18 and TRBJ2-7; no clear D gene. Trimming took off 0 bases at V and 5 bases at J, with 8 bases between the two ends. The CDR3 is 13 amino acids. In germline, CDR1 is KGHSH, CDR2 LQKENI. The CDR3 DNA follows: TGTGCCAGCTCACCACCAGGGTCCCACGAGCAGTACTTC. It yields the protein CASSPPGSHEQYF.

A few counts support this clone. The V and J genes are TRBV2 and TRBJ2-7; TRBD2 matches 8 bases. Germline CDR1 SNHLY, CDR2 FYNNEI. V shed 2 bases and J 5 bases; nucleotides not matched to a gene: 8. This CDR3 has 15 amino acids. The CDR3 protein is CASSESSGSFHEQYF. CDR3 bases: TGTGCCAGCAGTGAATCGAGCGGGAGTTTCCACGAGCAGTACTTC.

This clone has a single count. The chain uses TRBV7-8 and TRBJ2-3, with 9 bases lining up with TRBD2. Germline CDR1 reads SGHVS; CDR2 reads FQNEAQ. V lost 5 bases, J lost 4 bases, and 16 bases stayed unmatched. There are 18 residues in the CDR3. CDR3 nucleotides: TGTGCCAGCAGCCTTATCAGTAGTCGCGGGGGGGTCGCAGATACGCAGTATTTT. Residues: CASSLISSRGGVADTQYF.

This chain joins TRBV18 and TRBJ2-5; TRBD1 matches at 9 bases. The CDR3 runs to 15 residues. Losses at the gene ends were 4 bases for V and 4 bases for J; bases not matched to a gene: 7. The germline gives CDR1 KGHSH, CDR2 LQKENI. This CDR3 is CASSHPGQGLETQYF. The CDR3 bases are TGTGCCAGCTCACACCCTGGACAGGGGTTAGAGACCCAGTACTTC.

The chain couples TRBV19 to TRBJ1-1; tentatively, D is TRBD1 (6 bases). CDR3 length: 14 residues. V lost 4 bases, J lost 1 base, and 10 bases lay in between. Germline CDR1 LNHDA, CDR2 SQIVND (reference sequence). CDR3 sequence: CASSTGHPNTEAFF. In nucleotides, the CDR3 is TGTGCCAGTAGTACGGGACACCCGAACACTGAAGCTTTCTTT.

V gene TRBV25-1 combines with J gene TRBJ1-2, with a possible D match to TRBD1 (5 bases). From germline, CDR1 is MGHDK and CDR2 SYGVNS. Between the trimmed V and J ends, which lost 2 bases and 5 bases, there was a span of 15 bases. The CDR3 is 15 residues long. The CDR3: CASSELRGDGYGYTF. CDR3 DNA: TGTGCCAGCAGTGAACTCCGGGGGGATGGATATGGCTACACCTTC.

The chain links TRBV5-4 to TRBJ1-2; no firm D call. The CDR3 is made up of 12 amino acids. Trimming removed 0 bases from V and 9 bases from J, with 9 bases in between. Per germline, CDR1 SGHNT and CDR2 YYREEE (reference sequence). CDR3 sequence: CASSLVRESYTF. For the CDR3, the DNA is TGTGCCAGCAGCTTGGTACGCGAAAGCTACACCTTC.

The chain joins TRBV5-1 to TRBJ2-3; possibly TRBD1 or TRBD2 for D (6 bases each). The CDR3 is 12 residues long. Germline V lookup: CDR1 SGHRS, CDR2 YFSETQ. V was trimmed by 4 bases and J by 9 bases, leaving 12 bases between them. The CDR3 DNA is TGCGCCAGCAGCCTAAGGGGGGACACGCAGTATTTT. It encodes CASSLRGDTQYF.

Note on this clone: Other nucleotide sequences in the sample specify the same CDR3. The rearrangement links TRBV12-3 or TRBV12-4 to TRBJ2-7; no reliable D call. The CDR3 is 11 residues long. Trimming pared 6 bases from V and 3 bases from J, leaving 6 bases between. In DNA, the CDR3 is TGTGCCAGCAGCCCCAGCTACGAGCAGTACTTC. It yields the protein CASSPSYEQYF.